The 29 T cell receptor beta chains presented below share a single source sample, sequenced in a study of radiotherapy plus CTLA-4 blockade in lung cancer. The repertoire was sequenced with immunoSEQ multiplex PCR; TCRdb's copy has only in-frame clones and lacks some. The sample has fewer than 100,000 clones, approximately 80% seen once; the top ten hold roughly 0.87%. Material: peripheral blood, obtained from a patient treated with radiotherapy plus ipilimumab. The receptors shown here come from a human donor with non-small cell lung cancer who had stable disease on radiotherapy plus ipilimumab.

The chain joins TRBV9 to TRBJ1-3, with D perhaps TRBD1 (5 bases). Germline V gives CDR1 SGDLS, CDR2 YYNGEE. V was clipped by 2 bases and J by 0 bases, with 12 bases between them. The length of the CDR3 is 16 residues. The CDR3 nucleotides read TGTGCCAGCAGCGTCTCAGGACAACTCTCTGGAAACACCATATATTTT. Amino acids: CASSVSGQLSGNTIYF.

The chain employs TRBV28 and TRBJ1-5, with D possibly matching TRBD1 (5 bases). The CDR3 is 16 residues long. V was pared by 3 bases and J by 2 bases, with 14 bases between. CDR1 is MDHEN, CDR2 SYDVKM, per germline. The CDR3 spells CASSFGAGFGNQPQHF. Here the CDR3 DNA reads TGTGCCAGCAGTTTCGGTGCAGGGTTCGGCAATCAGCCCCAGCATTTT.

This chain uses TRBV2 with TRBJ1-5, with TRBD1 matching over 7 bases. In germline, CDR1 is SNHLY, CDR2 FYNNEI. Trimming at V came to 3 bases and at J to 11 bases, leaving 7 bases not matched to a gene. The CDR3 covers 13 residues. The CDR3 region is CASSDTGVQTQHF. CDR3 coding DNA: TGTGCCAGCAGTGACACAGGGGTCCAAACCCAGCATTTT.

The chain recombines TRBV7-2 with TRBJ2-1, with TRBD2 matching over 7 bases. J gave up 15 bases and V 10 bases, and 33 bases lay outside the gene matches. The germline gives CDR1 SGHTA, CDR2 FQGNSA. The CDR3 is made up of 18 amino acids. DNA for the CDR3: TGTGCCACCCCTGAAAGGGAGGGCCGCGGTTCCCCGACCGGCAATCCGTTCTTC. Protein: CATPEREGRGSPTGNPFF. The full variable domain, rest sourced from reference TRBV7-2 and TRBJ2-1, is GAGVSQSPSNKVTEKGKDVELRCDPISGHTALYWYRQSLGQGLEFLIYFQGNSAPDKSGLPSDRFSAERTGGSVSTLTIQRTQQEDSAVYLCATPEREGRGSPTGNPFFGPGTRLTVL.

This rearrangement joins TRBV5-1 to TRBJ2-1, with TRBD2 matching over 8 bases. The CDR3 consists of 16 residues. V shed 2 bases and J 5 bases; nucleotides not matched to a gene: 9. In germline, CDR1 is SGHRS, CDR2 YFSETQ. The CDR3 DNA reads TGCGCCAGCAGCTTTCGGGGCGGGGGGCTCAACAATGAGCAGTTCTTC. Translating gives CASSFRGGGLNNEQFF.

In its sample, this clone was seen a few times. The chain uses TRBV7-2 and TRBJ2-7, with 8 nucleotides matching TRBD2. This CDR3 has 15 residues. Germline V CDR1 and CDR2: SGHTA, FQGNSA. V shed 7 bases and J 6 bases; nucleotides not matched to a gene: 14. The DNA of the CDR3 is TGTGCCAGCACCAAAGCCCTACCCGGGAGGGGCGAGCAGTACTTC. It translates to CASTKALPGRGEQYF.

This chain uses TRBV6-5 with TRBJ1-3; D is possibly TRBD1 (5 bases). The germline V gene has CDR1 MNHEY and CDR2 SVGAGI. V was pared by 5 bases and J by 4 bases, with 12 bases between. The CDR3 is 14 amino acids. The CDR3 spells CASSTGPGGNTIYF. The CDR3 DNA reads as TGTGCCAGCAGTACCGGGCCAGGGGGAAACACCATATATTTT.

This clone has just a few counts. The rearrangement links TRBV25-1 to TRBJ2-3; tentative D call: TRBD1 (5 bases). The CDR3 extends over 15 amino acids. Trimming pared 3 bases from V and 5 bases from J, leaving 15 bases between. Germline assignment: CDR1 MGHDK and CDR2 SYGVNS. CDR3 residues: CASSDWLAQGDTQYF. The CDR3, as DNA: TGTGCCAGCAGTGATTGGCTGGCCCAGGGAGATACGCAGTATTTT. The full variable domain, in which reference TRBV25-1 and TRBJ2-3 provide the parts outside the CDR3, is EADIYQTPRYLVIGTGKKITLECSQTMGHDKMYWYQQDPGMELHLIHYSYGVNSTEKGDLSSESTVSRIRTEHFPLTLESARPSHTSQYLCASSDWLAQGDTQYFGPGTRLTVL.

The J gene is TRBJ2-1, the V gene TRBV7-6; no reliable D call. The CDR3 totals 13 residues. The germline V gene has CDR1 SGHVS and CDR2 FNYEAQ. V was pared by 4 bases and J by 9 bases, with 13 bases between. The CDR3 sequence is CASSSLLYGEQFF. CDR3 in DNA: TGTGCCAGCAGCTCTCTACTATATGGTGAGCAGTTCTTC.

The V call is TRBV5-1, the J call TRBJ2-1; TRBD2 matches at 14 bases. Germline assignment: CDR1 SGHRS and CDR2 YFSETQ. After removal of 4 bases from V and 10 bases from J, the junction contained 7 bases not matched to a gene. The CDR3 runs 15 residues. CDR3 nucleotide sequence: TGCGCCAGCAGCCGGGGACTAGCGGGAGTCGACGAGCAGTTCTTC. It yields the protein CASSRGLAGVDEQFF.

The chain joins TRBV27 to TRBJ2-6, with TRBD1 matching over 7 bases. From germline, CDR1 is MNHEY and CDR2 SMNVEV (reference sequence). The V gene end was trimmed by 3 bases and the J gene end by 0 bases; junction bases not matched to a gene: 5. CDR3 length equals 17 residues. The DNA of the CDR3 is TGTGCCAGCAGTTTGGGACAGTTCGACTCTGGGGCCAACGTCCTGACTTTC. Translated, it gives CASSLGQFDSGANVLTF.

The chain joins TRBV19 to TRBJ2-2; D remains unclear. Germline V gene data show CDR1 as LNHDA and CDR2 as SQIVND (reference sequence). The CDR3 consists of 13 residues. V was shortened by 3 bases and J by 7 bases, with 9 bases between the two germline ends. CDR3 nucleotides: TGTGCCAGTAGTATCCCGACGGTCGGGGAGCTGTTTTTT. Its translation: CASSIPTVGELFF.

The CDR3 bases are TGCGCCAGCAGCTTGGCCCCGCGACAGCTTGAGACCCAGTACTTC. It specifies CASSLAPRQLETQYF. The chain combines TRBV5-1 with TRBJ2-5; D may be TRBD1 (5 bases). This CDR3 comprises 15 residues. Germline V gene lookup returns CDR1 SGHRS and CDR2 YFSETQ. Trimming shortened V by 0 bases and J by 5 bases, and 14 bases separated the two germline ends. Looking up the rest from reference TRBV5-1 and TRBJ2-5 gives the full variable domain: KAGVTQTPRYLIKTRGQQVTLSCSPISGHRSVSWYQQTPGQGLQFLFEYFSETQRNKGNFPGRFSGRQFSNSRSEMNVSTLELGDSALYLCASSLAPRQLETQYFGPGTRLLVL.

This chain uses TRBV6-5 with TRBJ2-7, with TRBD2 matching over 7 bases. The germline CDR1 and CDR2 sequences are MNHEY and SVGAGI. With V trimmed by 4 bases and J by 3 bases, 6 bases remained unmatched. The CDR3 runs to 14 residues. CDR3 bases: TGTGCCAGCAGTTTGAGCGGGACCGACTACGAGCAGTACTTC. Translating it yields CASSLSGTDYEQYF.

The V call is TRBV30, the J call TRBJ1-2; no clear D. This CDR3 is built from 14 residues. V lost 4 bases to trimming and J lost 4 bases, with 16 bases between them. The germline CDR1 and CDR2 sequences are GTSNPN and SVGIG (reference sequence). CDR3 coding DNA: TGTGCCTGGAAGGGTAATACACTTGCCTATGGCTACACCTTC. This codes for CAWKGNTLAYGYTF.

V gene TRBV2 combines with J gene TRBJ1-5; TRBD1 matches at 7 bases. The V gene's germline CDR1 is SNHLY and CDR2 FYNNEI. With 1 base clipped from V and 5 bases from J, the junction kept 5 bases outside the gene matches. CDR3 length: 15 residues. The CDR3, as DNA: TGTGCCAGCAGTGAAGAACAGGGGATACATCAGCCCCAGCATTTT. Protein: CASSEEQGIHQPQHF.

The chain links TRBV28 to TRBJ1-4; no reliable D call. The CDR3 covers 13 residues. The V end lost 3 bases, the J end lost 6 bases, and 8 bases lay between the germline ends. CDR1 MDHEN and CDR2 SYDVKM come from the germline V gene. As DNA, the CDR3 is TGTGCCAGCAGTTTGATCGTGGATGAAAAACTGTTTTTT. Translated, it gives CASSLIVDEKLFF.

V is TRBV7-3 and J is TRBJ1-2; 12 nucleotides align to TRBD1. Germline V gene sequence: CDR1 SGHTA, CDR2 FQGTGA. Germline trimming cut 1 base from V and 3 bases from J; bases unmatched to any gene: 12. This CDR3 is 19 amino acids long. CDR3 nucleotides: TGTGCCAGCAGCTTAATCGCGGGGACAGGGGGCGTAGGCGACTATGGCTACACCTTC. The encoded protein is CASSLIAGTGGVGDYGYTF.

This chain uses TRBV5-4 with TRBJ2-3; 7 positions agree with TRBD2. The CDR3 spans 15 residues. V was clipped by 0 bases and J by 0 bases; unmatched bases: 1. Germline V gives CDR1 SGHNT, CDR2 YYREEE (reference sequence). The CDR3 loop reads CASSLDGGSTDTQYF. As DNA, the CDR3 is TGTGCCAGCAGCTTGGACGGGGGGAGCACAGATACGCAGTATTTT.

The rearrangement joins TRBV7-9 to TRBJ1-6; D remains unclear. Trimming removed 1 base at V and 9 bases at J, with 4 bases between. Germline V gene data show CDR1 as SEHNR and CDR2 as FQNEAQ (reference sequence). The CDR3 extends over 12 amino acids. CDR3 coding DNA: TGTGCCAGCAGCTTAGAAGTTTCACCCCTCCACTTT. Translated: CASSLEVSPLHF.

This clone was seen only once. V gene TRBV9 combines with J gene TRBJ2-1, with no clear D. The CDR3 contains 16 residues. Germline V gives CDR1 SGDLS, CDR2 YYNGEE. V was clipped by 2 bases and J by 0 bases, with 12 bases between them. The CDR3 loop is CASSVEHLSSYNEQFF. CDR3 DNA: TGTGCCAGCAGCGTTGAACATTTAAGCTCCTACAATGAGCAGTTCTTC.

This sequence joins TRBV9 and TRBJ2-3; 10 positions match TRBD2. Germline V gives CDR1 SGDLS, CDR2 YYNGEE. The J segment lost 0 bases and the V segment lost 3 bases, leaving 10 bases of the junction unmatched. The CDR3 spans 18 residues. The CDR3 protein is CASSGPRVAGGSTDTQYF. The CDR3 nucleotides read TGTGCCAGCAGCGGTCCCCGGGTAGCGGGAGGCAGCACAGATACGCAGTATTTT.

The rearrangement uses TRBV6-4 and TRBJ2-7, with D perhaps matching TRBD1 (6 bases). V shed 7 bases and J shed 3 bases, with 16 bases lying between them. Germline lookup yields CDR1 MRHNA and CDR2 SNTAGT. This CDR3 has 14 residues. CDR3 sequence reads: CASTALRGNYEQYF. DNA of the CDR3: TGTGCCAGCACCGCTCTTAGGGGGAACTACGAGCAGTACTTC.

This clone was observed a single time. The gene calls are TRBV7-2 and TRBJ1-2; 8 positions agree with TRBD1. Germline V CDR1 and CDR2: SGHTA, FQGNSA. V was pared by 5 bases and J by 8 bases, with 10 bases of the junction left unmatched. This CDR3 region has 14 residues. The CDR3 bases are TGTGCCAGCAGCCCAGGGGGGACAGGATCCGGCTACACCTTC. Its protein product is CASSPGGTGSGYTF.

The chain joins TRBV30 to TRBJ1-4; tentatively, D is TRBD1 (6 bases). CDR1 GTSNPN and CDR2 SVGIG come from the germline V gene (reference sequence). The CDR3 length is 11 residues. The CDR3 nucleotides read TGTGCGAGGGGGACTAATGAAAAACTGTTTTTT. Encoded protein: CARGTNEKLFF. The full variable domain, completed using reference TRBV30 and TRBJ1-4, is SQTIHQWPATLVQPVGSPLSLECTVEGTSNPNLYWYRQAAGRGLQLLFYSVGIGQISSEVPQNLSASRPQDRQFILSSKKLLLSDSGFYLCARGTNEKLFFGSGTQLSVL.

The chain combines TRBV28 with TRBJ1-6, with a weak D call TRBD1 (6 bases). The V end lost 2 bases, the J end lost 6 bases, and 17 bases lay between the germline ends. The length of the CDR3 is 17 residues. Germline V lookup: CDR1 MDHEN, CDR2 SYDVKM. In DNA form, the CDR3 reads TGTGCCAGCAGTTTAAGGTCGGGGACAACCTTTAATTCACCCCTCCACTTT. Translation: CASSLRSGTTFNSPLHF. Full variable domain (missing parts from reference TRBV28 and TRBJ1-6): DVKVTQSSRYLVKRTGEKVFLECVQDMDHENMFWYRQDPGLGLRLIYFSYDVKMKEKGDIPEGYSVSREKKERFSLILESASTNQTSMYLCASSLRSGTTFNSPLHFGNGTRLTVT.

This chain connects TRBV11-3 to TRBJ2-3, with 8 bases aligning to TRBD2. The CDR3 has 15 residues. Germline-derived CDR1 and CDR2 are SGHNT and YENEEA. The J segment lost 4 bases and the V segment lost 1 base, leaving 4 bases of the junction unmatched. DNA for the CDR3: TGTGCCAGCAGCTTAGCGGGGGGGCTCGCAGATACGCAGTATTTT. This sequence encodes CASSLAGGLADTQYF.

The chain carries TRBV10-2 and TRBJ1-5; TRBD1 aligns across 8 bases. There are 13 residues in the CDR3. Germline CDR1 WSHSY, CDR2 SAAADI. The trim removed 7 bases at V and 7 bases at J, leaving 6 bases unmatched. In nucleotides, the CDR3 is TGCGCCAGCACAGGGGGCTCGGGGCAGCCCCAGCATTTT. It codes for CASTGGSGQPQHF.

This clone was detected a few times. The rearrangement uses TRBV28 and TRBJ1-5; weak D call: TRBD1 (5 bases). Looked up from germline, CDR1 is MDHEN and CDR2 is SYDVKM. Between the trimmed V and J ends, which lost 5 bases and 0 bases, there was a span of 14 bases. This CDR3 comprises 16 residues. CDR3 bases: TGTGCCAGCAGTCCTCGCCGGGGGGATAGCAATCAGCCCCAGCATTTT. The encoded protein is CASSPRRGDSNQPQHF.